The subject of this entry is one TCR beta chain. Its antigen is not identified. This sample was included in a study of response to subunit inactivated influenza vaccine. Points from the study as a whole: New T cells are recruited in small numbers by each seasonal influenza vaccination, according to the authors' suggestion.

TCRdb reprocessed the RT-PCR reads with MiXCR, giving one entry per CDR3 protein. There are roughly 790,000 distinct CDR3 sequences in the sample; approximately 21% occur only once, and roughly 10% lies in the top ten. Germline loops: CDR1 LGHDT, CDR2 YNNKEL (reference sequence). V was pared by 1 base and J by 12 bases, with 15 bases between. The CDR3 covers 13 residues. V usage is TRBV3-1 and J usage is TRBJ1-2; D perhaps matches TRBD1 (5 bases). The material sequenced was PBMCs from blood, taken 5 days after vaccination. The TCR comes from a man aged 50-60 years who received an inactivated influenza vaccine. The CDR3 is CASSQVTQGGHTF. CDR3 nucleotide sequence: TGTGCCAGCAGCCAAGTCACCCAGGGTGGGCACACCTTC.